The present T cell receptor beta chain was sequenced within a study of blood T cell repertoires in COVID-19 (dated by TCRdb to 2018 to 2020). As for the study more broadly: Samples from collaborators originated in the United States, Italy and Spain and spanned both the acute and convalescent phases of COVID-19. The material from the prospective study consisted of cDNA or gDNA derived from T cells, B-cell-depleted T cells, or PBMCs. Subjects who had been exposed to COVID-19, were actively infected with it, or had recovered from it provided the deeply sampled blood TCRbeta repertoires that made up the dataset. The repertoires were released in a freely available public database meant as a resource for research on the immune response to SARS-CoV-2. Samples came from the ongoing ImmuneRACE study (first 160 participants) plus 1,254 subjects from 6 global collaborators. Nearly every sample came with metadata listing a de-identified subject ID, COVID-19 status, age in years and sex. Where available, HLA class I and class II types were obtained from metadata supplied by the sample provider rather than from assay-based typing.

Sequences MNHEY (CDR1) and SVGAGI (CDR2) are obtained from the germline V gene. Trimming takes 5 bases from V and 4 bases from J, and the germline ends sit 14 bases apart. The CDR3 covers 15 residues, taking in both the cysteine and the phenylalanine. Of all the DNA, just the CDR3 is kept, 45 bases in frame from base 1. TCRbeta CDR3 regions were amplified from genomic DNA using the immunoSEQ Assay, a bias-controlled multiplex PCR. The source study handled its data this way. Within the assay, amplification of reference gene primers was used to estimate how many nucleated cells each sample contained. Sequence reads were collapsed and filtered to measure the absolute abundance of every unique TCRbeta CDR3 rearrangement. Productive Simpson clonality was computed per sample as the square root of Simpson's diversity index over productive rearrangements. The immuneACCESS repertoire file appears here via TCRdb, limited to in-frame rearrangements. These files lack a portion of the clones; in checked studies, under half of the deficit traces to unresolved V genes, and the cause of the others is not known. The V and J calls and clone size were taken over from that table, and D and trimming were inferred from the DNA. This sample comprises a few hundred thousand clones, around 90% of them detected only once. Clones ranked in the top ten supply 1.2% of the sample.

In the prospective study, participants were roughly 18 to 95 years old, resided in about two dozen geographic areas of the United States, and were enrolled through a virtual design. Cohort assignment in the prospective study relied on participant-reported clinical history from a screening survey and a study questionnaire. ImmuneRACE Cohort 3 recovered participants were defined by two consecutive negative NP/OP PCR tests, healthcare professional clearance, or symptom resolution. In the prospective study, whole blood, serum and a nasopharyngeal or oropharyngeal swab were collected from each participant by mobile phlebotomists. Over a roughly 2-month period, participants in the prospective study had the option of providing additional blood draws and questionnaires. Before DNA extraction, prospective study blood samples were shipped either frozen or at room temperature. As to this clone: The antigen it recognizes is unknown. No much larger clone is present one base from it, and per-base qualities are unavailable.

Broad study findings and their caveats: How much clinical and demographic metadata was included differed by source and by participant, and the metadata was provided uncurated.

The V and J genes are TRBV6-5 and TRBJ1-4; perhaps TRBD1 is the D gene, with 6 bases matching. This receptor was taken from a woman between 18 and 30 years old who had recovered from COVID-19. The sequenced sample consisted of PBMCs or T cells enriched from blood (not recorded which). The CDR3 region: CASSLGQLLNEKLFF. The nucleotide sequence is TGTGCCAGCAGTCTCGGACAGCTTCTTAATGAAAAACTGTTTTTT.